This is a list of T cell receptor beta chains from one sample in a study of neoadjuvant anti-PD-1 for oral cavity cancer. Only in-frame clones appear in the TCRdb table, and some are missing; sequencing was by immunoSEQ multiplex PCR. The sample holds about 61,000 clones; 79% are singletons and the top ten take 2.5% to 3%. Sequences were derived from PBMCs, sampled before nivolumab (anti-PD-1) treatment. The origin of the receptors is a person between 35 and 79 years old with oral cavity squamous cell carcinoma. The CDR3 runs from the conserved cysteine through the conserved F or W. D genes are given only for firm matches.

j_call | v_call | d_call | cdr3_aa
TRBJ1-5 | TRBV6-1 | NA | CASSTVPWLEPQHF
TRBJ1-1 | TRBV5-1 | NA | CASSGLPLGSTEAFF
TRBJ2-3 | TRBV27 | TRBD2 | CASSDSGRATDTQYF
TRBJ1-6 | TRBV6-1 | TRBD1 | CASSGGQGEYYNSPLHF
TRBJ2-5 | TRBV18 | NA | CASSPYPGWETQYF
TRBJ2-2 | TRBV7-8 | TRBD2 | CASSLGTSGSGELFF
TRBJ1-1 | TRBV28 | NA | CASSRVSTEAFF
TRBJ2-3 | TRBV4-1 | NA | CASSHQDGQDTQYF
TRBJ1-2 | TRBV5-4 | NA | CASSKGREYTF
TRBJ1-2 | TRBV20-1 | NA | CSAPDLYGYTF
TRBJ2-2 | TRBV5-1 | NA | CASIQGVTNTGELFF
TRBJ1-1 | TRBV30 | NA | CAWKRMNTEAFF
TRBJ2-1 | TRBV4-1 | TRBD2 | CASSRGPGLAGYNEQFF
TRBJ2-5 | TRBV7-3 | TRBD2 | CASSFVAGGPQETQYF
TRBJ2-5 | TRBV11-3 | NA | CASSLGGGNQETQYF
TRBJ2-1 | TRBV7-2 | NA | CASSLGVAGEQFF
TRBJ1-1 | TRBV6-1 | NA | CASGAVYRGTEAFF
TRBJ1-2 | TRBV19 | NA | CASMGYSHSNYGYTF
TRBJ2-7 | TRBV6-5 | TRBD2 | CASSYSASGSYEQYF
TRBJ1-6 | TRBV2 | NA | CASNTGFDSPLHF
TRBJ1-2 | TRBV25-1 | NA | CASSTIGLGYGYTF
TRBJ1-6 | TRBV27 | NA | CASSPSVGVLHF
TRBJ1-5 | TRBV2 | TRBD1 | CASSFGQGGGQPQHF
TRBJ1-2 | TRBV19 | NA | CASSMGQGGDYGYTF
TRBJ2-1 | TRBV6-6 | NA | CASSKGQYNEQFF
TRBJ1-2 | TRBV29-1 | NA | CSVEVPAKGYTF
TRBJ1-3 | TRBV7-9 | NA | CASKGDRRFSGNTIYF
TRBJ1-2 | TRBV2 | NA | CASSSGAFGSYTF
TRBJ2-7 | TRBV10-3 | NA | CAISGGTRETSRREYEQYF
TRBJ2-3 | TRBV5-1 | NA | CASSRDQGDTQYF
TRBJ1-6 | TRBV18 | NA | CASSLNRDSPLHF
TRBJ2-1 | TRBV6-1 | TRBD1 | CASSEAGQGRDEQFF
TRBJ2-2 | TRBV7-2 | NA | CASTSTLGGGVTGELFF
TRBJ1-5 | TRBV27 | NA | CASSSRGSNQPQHF
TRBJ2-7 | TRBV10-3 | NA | CAISESPPTTSYEQYF
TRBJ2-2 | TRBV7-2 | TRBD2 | CASSLAASGHTGELFF
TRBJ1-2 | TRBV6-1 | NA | CASNNGAQSYGYTF
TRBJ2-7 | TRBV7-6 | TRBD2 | CASTSGGEQYF
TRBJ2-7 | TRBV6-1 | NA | CASTYPISQQYF
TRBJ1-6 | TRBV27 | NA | CASSFSPQDGITGSNSPLHF
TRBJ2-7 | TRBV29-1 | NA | CSAIFGYEQYF
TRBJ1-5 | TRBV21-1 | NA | CASSKVALRTSPANQPQHF
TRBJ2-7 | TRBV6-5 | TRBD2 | CASNLKGLAGEQYF
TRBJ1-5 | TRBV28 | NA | CASTPQESNQPQHF
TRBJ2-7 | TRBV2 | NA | CASSLTGTYEQYF
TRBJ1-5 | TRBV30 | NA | CAWNDGHNQPQHF
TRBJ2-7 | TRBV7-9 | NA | CASSLPQTPSYEQYF
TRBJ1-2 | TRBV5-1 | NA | CASSLKVDYGYTF
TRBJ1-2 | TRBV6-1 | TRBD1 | CASSEGQGARGYTF
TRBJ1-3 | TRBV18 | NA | CASSPVDSSSGNTIYF